One sample yielded the 12 T cell receptor beta chains listed below, sequenced in a study of early T cells in non-severe SARS-CoV-2 infection. MiXCR was run by TCRdb on the 5' RACE reads, yielding one entry per CDR3 protein. The data hold 70,000 to 85,000 distinct CDR3 sequences, with about 5% observed a single time. The source material was whole blood, sampled at baseline. These receptors were collected from an adult who was a healthcare worker with PCR-confirmed SARS-CoV-2 infection or an uninfected control (not recorded which).

This clonotype was detected ten times or more. The V call is TRBV12-3 or TRBV12-4, the J call TRBJ1-6; TRBD1 aligns across 7 bases. The CDR3 consists of 14 residues. The V segment lost 6 bases and the J segment 4 bases; nucleotides outside the gene matches: 3. The CDR3 sequence is CASSPGQYNSPLHF. DNA of the CDR3: TGTGCCAGCAGCCCGGGACAGTATAATTCACCCCTCCACTTT.

This clonotype was observed at least ten times. The chain carries TRBV18 and TRBJ2-5; D gene uncertain. The CDR3 has 12 amino acids. Germline values: CDR1 KGHSH, CDR2 LQKENI. V lost 3 bases to trimming and J lost 2 bases, with 4 bases between them. The DNA for the CDR3 is TGTGCCAGCTCACCCCATCAAGAGACCCAGTACTTC. Residues: CASSPHQETQYF.

This clonotype was detected a few times. The chain has TRBV29-1 and TRBJ2-6; 10 positions match TRBD1. After removal of 8 bases from V and 2 bases from J, the junction contained 6 bases not matched to a gene. CDR3 length equals 15 residues. The germline gives CDR1 SQVTM, CDR2 ANQGSEA. CDR3 loop: CSTGQGGAGANVLTF. The CDR3 DNA reads as TGCAGCACCGGACAGGGGGGAGCTGGGGCCAACGTCCTGACTTTC.

This clonotype came up many times. J is TRBJ2-5 and V is TRBV7-2, with unresolved D. The CDR3 is 14 amino acids. CDR1 and CDR2 from the germline V gene are SGHTA and FQGNSA. V lost 5 bases and J lost 1, with 11 bases in between. The CDR3 protein is CASSQGPGQETQYF. The CDR3 region has the DNA TGTGCCAGCAGCCAAGGCCCGGGCCAAGAGACCCAGTACTTC.

This rearrangement joins TRBV7-3 to TRBJ2-5; 12 positions match TRBD2. CDR1 and CDR2 (germline): SGHTA, FQGTGA. This CDR3 region has 15 residues. The V segment lost 5 bases and the J segment 1 base; nucleotides outside the gene matches: 2. This CDR3 is CASSLGLAGQETQYF. The CDR3 nucleotides read TGTGCCAGCAGCCTGGGACTAGCGGGCCAAGAGACCCAGTACTTC.

V gene TRBV3-1 combines with J gene TRBJ2-1; D ambiguous. Germline V gives CDR1 LGHDT, CDR2 YNNKEL (reference sequence). The CDR3 runs 16 residues. Trimming pared 4 bases from V and 0 bases from J, leaving 13 bases between. The CDR3 is CASSRSGRSSYNEQFF. The CDR3 DNA sequence: TGTGCCAGCAGCCGTTCCGGTAGGAGCTCCTACAATGAGCAGTTCTTC.

The CDR3 is CASSLERGQLNEQFF. DNA of the CDR3: TGTGCCAGCAGCCTCGAGAGGGGACAGCTCAATGAGCAGTTCTTC. The rearrangement joins TRBV4-2 to TRBJ2-1; 7 bases line up with TRBD1. The V segment lost 4 bases and the J segment 6 bases; nucleotides outside the gene matches: 9. Germline loops: CDR1 LGHNA, CDR2 YNFKEQ. The CDR3 totals 15 residues.

This clonotype has at least ten counts. The rearrangement uses TRBV29-1 and TRBJ1-5, with D possibly being TRBD1 (6 bases). The V end was cut by 7 bases, the J end by 11 bases, with 15 bases between. The CDR3 has 11 amino acids. Germline-derived CDR1 and CDR2 are SQVTM and ANQGSEA. CDR3 nucleotides: TGCAGCGCTGAGGAGGGGGAGGCCCAGCATTTT. This codes for CSAEEGEAQHF. The variable domain in full, with the rest retrieved from reference TRBV29-1 and TRBJ1-5, is SAVISQKPSRDICQRGTSLTIQCQVDSQVTMMFWYRQQPGQSLTLIATANQGSEATYESGFVIDKFPISRPNLTFSTLTVSNMSPEDSSIYLCSAEEGEAQHFGDGTRLSIL.

This clonotype has ten or more counts. V is TRBV30 and J is TRBJ1-1, with D possibly being TRBD1 (6 bases). The germline gives CDR1 GTSNPN, CDR2 SVGIG (reference sequence). Trimming shortened V by 0 bases and J by 1 base, and 12 bases separated the two germline ends. The CDR3 runs 15 residues. The CDR3 sequence is CAWSVPDRRNTEAFF. The CDR3, as DNA: TGTGCCTGGAGTGTCCCCGACAGGAGGAACACTGAAGCTTTCTTT.

The rearrangement joins TRBV18 to TRBJ2-2; 7 bases are shared with TRBD2. With V trimmed by 5 bases and J by 7 bases, 7 bases remained unmatched. CDR1 is KGHSH, CDR2 LQKENI, per germline. The CDR3 has 14 residues. The CDR3 DNA is TGTGCCAGCTCAACTGCGGGAGCGGTCGGGGAGCTGTTTTTT. It yields the protein CASSTAGAVGELFF.

This clonotype was detected many times. The rearrangement uses TRBV11-2 and TRBJ2-2; D might be TRBD2 (5 bases). Trimming removed 5 bases from V and 8 bases from J, with 9 bases in between. Germline V gene data show CDR1 as SGHAT and CDR2 as FQNNGV. This CDR3 comprises 12 residues. The CDR3 nucleotides are TGTGCCAGCAGCCGAACTAGGGGGGAGCTGTTTTTT. This encodes CASSRTRGELFF. The full variable domain, completed using reference TRBV11-2 and TRBJ2-2, is EAGVAQSPRYKIIEKRQSVAFWCNPISGHATLYWYQQILGQGPKLLIQFQNNGVVDDSQLPKDRFSAERLKGVDSTLKIQPAKLEDSAVYLCASSRTRGELFFGEGSRLTVL.

This clonotype has more than one count but fewer than ten. In DNA form, the CDR3 reads TGTGCCAGTAGTTACCGGGACACCTTCCAAGAGACCCAGTACTTC. Translating it yields CASSYRDTFQETQYF. The V gene is TRBV19, the J gene TRBJ2-5, with D possibly being TRBD1 (6 bases). The CDR3 totals 15 residues. The germline CDR1 and CDR2 sequences are LNHDA and SQIVND (reference sequence). Trimming took 5 bases from V and 1 from J, leaving 14 bases between them.